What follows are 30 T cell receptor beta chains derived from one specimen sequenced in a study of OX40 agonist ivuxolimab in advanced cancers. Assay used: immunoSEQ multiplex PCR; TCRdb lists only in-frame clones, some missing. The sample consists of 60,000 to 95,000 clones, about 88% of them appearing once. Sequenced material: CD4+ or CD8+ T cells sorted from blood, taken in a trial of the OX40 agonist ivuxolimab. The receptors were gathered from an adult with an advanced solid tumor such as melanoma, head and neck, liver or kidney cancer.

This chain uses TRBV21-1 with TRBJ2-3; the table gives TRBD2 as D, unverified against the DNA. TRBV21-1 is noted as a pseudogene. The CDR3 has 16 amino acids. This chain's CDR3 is CASSNSRNSGTDTQYF. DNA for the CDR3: TGTGCCAGCAGCAACTCTAGGAATAGCGGCACAGATACGCAGTATTTT.

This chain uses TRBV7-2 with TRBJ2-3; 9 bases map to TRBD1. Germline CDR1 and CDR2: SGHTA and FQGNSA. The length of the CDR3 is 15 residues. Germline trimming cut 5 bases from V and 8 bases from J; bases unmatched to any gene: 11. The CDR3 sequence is CASSRDRAPSGTQYF. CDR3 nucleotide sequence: TGTGCCAGCAGCCGGGACAGGGCCCCGTCGGGTACGCAGTATTTT.

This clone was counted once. CDR3 amino acids: CSATRPGQGATDTQYF. CDR3 DNA sequence: TGCAGCGCCACTCGACCGGGACAGGGGGCAACAGATACGCAGTATTTT. The chain employs TRBV29-1 and TRBJ2-3; 12 nucleotides line up with TRBD1. The CDR3 is made up of 16 amino acids. V lost 7 bases to trimming and J lost 3 bases; unmatched junction nucleotides: 11. CDR1 is SQVTM and CDR2 is ANQGSEA in the germline V gene.

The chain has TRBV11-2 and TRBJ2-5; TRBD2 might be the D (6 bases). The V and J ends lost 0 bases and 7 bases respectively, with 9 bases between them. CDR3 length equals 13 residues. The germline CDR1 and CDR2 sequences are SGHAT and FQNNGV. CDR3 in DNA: TGTGCCAGCAGCTTAGATCGGAGGGGGACCCAGTACTTC. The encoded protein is CASSLDRRGTQYF.

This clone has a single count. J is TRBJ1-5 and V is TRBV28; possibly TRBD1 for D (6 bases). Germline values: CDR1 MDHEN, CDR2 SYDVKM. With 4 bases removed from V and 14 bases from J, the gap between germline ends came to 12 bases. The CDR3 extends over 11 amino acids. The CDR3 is CASSSGVREHF. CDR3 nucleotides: TGTGCCAGCAGTTCAGGGGTGAGAGAGCATTTT.

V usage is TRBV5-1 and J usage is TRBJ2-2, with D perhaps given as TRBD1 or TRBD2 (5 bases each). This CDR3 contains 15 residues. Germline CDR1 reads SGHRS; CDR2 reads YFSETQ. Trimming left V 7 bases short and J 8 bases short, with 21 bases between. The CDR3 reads CASGTQFGGRGELFF. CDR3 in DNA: TGCGCCAGCGGGACCCAATTCGGCGGTAGGGGGGAGCTGTTTTTT.

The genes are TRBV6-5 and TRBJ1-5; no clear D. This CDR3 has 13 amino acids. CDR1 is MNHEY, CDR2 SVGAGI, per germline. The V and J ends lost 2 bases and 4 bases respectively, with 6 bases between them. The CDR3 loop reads CASSYDGNQPQHF. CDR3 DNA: TGTGCCAGCAGTTACGACGGTAATCAGCCCCAGCATTTT.

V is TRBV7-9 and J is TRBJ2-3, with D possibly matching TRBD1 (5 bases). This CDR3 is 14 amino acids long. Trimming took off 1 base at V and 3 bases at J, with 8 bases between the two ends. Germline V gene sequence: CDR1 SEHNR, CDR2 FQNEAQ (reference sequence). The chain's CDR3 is CASSLGGWTDTQYF. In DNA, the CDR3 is TGTGCCAGCAGCTTAGGGGGCTGGACAGATACGCAGTATTTT.

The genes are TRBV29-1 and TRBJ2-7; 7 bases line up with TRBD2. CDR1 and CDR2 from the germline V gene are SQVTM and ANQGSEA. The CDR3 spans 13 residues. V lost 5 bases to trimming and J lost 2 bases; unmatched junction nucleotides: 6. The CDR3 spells CSVPGLGAYEQYF. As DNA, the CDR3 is TGCAGCGTTCCTGGACTAGGGGCCTACGAGCAGTACTTC.

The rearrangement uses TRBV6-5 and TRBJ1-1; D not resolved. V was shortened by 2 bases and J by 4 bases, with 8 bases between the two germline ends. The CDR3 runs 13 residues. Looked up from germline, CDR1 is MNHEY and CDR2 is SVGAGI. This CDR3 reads CASSYTSGTEAFF. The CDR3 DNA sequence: TGTGCCAGCAGTTACACCTCTGGCACTGAAGCTTTCTTT.

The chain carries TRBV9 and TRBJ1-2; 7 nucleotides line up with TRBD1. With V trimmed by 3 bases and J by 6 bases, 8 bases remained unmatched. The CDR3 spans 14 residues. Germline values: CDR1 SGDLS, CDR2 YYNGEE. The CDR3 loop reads CASSAGTAPNGYTF. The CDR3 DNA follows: TGTGCCAGCAGCGCCGGGACAGCTCCTAATGGCTACACCTTC.

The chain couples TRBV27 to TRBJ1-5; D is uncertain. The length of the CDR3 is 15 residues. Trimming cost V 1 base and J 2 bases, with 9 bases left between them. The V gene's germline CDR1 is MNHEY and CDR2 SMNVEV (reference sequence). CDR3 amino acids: CASSLFRGGNQPQHF. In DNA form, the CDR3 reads TGTGCCAGCAGTTTATTTCGGGGTGGCAATCAGCCCCAGCATTTT.

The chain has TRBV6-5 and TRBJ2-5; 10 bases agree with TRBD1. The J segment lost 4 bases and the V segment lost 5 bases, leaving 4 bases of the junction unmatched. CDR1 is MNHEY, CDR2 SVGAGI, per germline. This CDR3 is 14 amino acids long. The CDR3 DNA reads TGTGCCAGCAGTCTAGGACAGGGGGGAGAGACCCAGTACTTC. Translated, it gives CASSLGQGGETQYF.

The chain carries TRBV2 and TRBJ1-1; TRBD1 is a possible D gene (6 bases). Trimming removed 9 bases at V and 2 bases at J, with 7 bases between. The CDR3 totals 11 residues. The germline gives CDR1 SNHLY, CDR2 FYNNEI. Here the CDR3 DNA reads TGTGCCAGGGGGGGCAACACTGAAGCTTTCTTT. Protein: CARGGNTEAFF.

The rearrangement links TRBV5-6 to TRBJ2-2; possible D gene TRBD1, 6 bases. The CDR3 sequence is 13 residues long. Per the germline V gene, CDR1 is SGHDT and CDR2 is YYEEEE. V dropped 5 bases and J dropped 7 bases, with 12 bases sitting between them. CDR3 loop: CASSRTAGGELFF. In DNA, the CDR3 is TGTGCCAGCAGTCGGACAGCCGGCGGGGAGCTGTTTTTT. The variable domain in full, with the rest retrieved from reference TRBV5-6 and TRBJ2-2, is DAGVTQSPTHLIKTRGQQVTLRCSPKSGHDTVSWYQQALGQGPQFIFQYYEEEERQRGNFPDRFSGHQFPNYSSELNVNALLLGDSALYLCASSRTAGGELFFGEGSRLTVL.

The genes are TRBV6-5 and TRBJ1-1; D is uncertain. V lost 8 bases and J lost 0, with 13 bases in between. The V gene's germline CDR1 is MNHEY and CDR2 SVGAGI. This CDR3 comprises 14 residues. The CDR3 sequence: CASLRKGMNTEAFF. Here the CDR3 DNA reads TGTGCCAGCCTAAGGAAAGGGATGAACACTGAAGCTTTCTTT.

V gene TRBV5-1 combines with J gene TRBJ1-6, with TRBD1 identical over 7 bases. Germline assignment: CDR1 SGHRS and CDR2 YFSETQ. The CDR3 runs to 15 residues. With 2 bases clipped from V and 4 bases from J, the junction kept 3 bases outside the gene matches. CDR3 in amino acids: CASSFRDSYNSPLHF. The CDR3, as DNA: TGCGCCAGCAGCTTCCGGGACAGTTATAATTCACCCCTCCACTTT.

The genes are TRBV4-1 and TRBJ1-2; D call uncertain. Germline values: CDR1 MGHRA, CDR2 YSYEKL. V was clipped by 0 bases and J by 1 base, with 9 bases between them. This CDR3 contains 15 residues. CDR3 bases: TGCGCCAGCAGCCAAGATCCGGGCAGTAACTATGGCTACACCTTC. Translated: CASSQDPGSNYGYTF.

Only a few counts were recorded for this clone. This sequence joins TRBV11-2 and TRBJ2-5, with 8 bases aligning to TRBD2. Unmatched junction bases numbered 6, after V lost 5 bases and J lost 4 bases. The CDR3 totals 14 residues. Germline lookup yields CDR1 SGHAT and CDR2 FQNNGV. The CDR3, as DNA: TGTGCCAGCAGCCGTGGGACTAGAGCAGAGACCCAGTACTTC. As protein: CASSRGTRAETQYF.

The CDR3 sequence is CASSQVGVLQLRYEQYF. The CDR3 nucleotides read TGTGCCAGCAGCCAAGTCGGGGTTCTGCAGCTCCGCTACGAGCAGTACTTC. This chain links TRBV4-2 with TRBJ2-7; D might be TRBD2 (5 bases). CDR1 LGHNA and CDR2 YNFKEQ come from the germline V gene. There are 17 residues in the CDR3. The V gene lost 1 base and the J gene lost 3 bases, with 19 bases spanning the gap.

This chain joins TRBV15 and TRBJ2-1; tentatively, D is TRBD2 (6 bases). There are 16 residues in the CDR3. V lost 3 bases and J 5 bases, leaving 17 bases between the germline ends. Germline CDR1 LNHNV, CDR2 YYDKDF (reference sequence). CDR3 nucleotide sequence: TGTGCCACCAGCAGTTGGGACTCTACGGGGAACAATGAGCAGTTCTTC. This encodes CATSSWDSTGNNEQFF.

This CDR3 reads CASSLLRASTDTQYF. The CDR3 coding sequence is TGTGCCAGCAGCTTACTTCGTGCTAGCACAGATACGCAGTATTTT. This chain joins TRBV11-2 and TRBJ2-3; D call uncertain. The CDR3 spans 15 residues. Germline assignment: CDR1 SGHAT and CDR2 FQNNGV. Deletions cut 2 bases from V and 0 bases from J, with 9 bases between.

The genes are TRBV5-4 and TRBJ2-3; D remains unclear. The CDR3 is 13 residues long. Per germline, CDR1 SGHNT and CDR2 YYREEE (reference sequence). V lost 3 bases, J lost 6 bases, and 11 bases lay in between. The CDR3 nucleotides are TGTGCCAGCAGCTCCTCTTTTGCCGATACGCAGTATTTT. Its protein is CASSSSFADTQYF.

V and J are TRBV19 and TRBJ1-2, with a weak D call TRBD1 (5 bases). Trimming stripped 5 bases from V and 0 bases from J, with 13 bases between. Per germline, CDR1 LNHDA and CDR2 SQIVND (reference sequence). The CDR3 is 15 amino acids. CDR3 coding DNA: TGTGCCAGTAGTCGGGACGGCACCCCTAACTATGGCTACACCTTC. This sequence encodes CASSRDGTPNYGYTF.

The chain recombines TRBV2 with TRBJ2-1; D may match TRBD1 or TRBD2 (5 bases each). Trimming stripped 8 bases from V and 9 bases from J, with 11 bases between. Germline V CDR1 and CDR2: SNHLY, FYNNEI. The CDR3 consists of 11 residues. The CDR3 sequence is CASRRDPEQFF. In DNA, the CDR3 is TGTGCCAGCCGCAGGGACCCTGAGCAGTTCTTC. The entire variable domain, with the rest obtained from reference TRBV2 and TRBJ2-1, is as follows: EPEVTQTPSHQVTQMGQEVILRCVPISNHLYFYWYRQILGQKVEFLVSFYNNEISEKSEIFDDQFSVERPDGSNFTLKIRSTKLEDSAMYFCASRRDPEQFFGPGTRLTVL.

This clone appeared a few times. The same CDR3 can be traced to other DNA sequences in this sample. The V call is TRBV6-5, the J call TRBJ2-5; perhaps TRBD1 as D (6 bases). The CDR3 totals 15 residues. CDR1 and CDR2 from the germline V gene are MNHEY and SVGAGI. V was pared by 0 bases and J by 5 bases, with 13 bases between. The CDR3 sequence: CASSYSTGVGETQYF. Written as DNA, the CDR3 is TGTGCCAGCAGTTACTCGACAGGCGTCGGGGAGACCCAGTACTTC.

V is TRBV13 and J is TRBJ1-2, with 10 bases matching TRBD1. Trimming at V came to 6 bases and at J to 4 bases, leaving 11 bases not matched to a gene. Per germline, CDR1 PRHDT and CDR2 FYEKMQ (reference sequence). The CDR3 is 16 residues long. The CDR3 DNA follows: TGTGCCAGCAGTCCTGTAACGGGGACAGGGGCCTATGGCTACACCTTC. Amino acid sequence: CASSPVTGTGAYGYTF.

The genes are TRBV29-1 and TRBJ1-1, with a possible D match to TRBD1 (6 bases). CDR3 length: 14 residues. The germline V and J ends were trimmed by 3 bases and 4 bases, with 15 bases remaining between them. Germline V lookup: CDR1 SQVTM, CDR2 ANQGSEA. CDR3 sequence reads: CSVENRAGGTEAFF. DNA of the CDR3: TGCAGCGTTGAGAACAGGGCCGGAGGCACTGAAGCTTTCTTT.

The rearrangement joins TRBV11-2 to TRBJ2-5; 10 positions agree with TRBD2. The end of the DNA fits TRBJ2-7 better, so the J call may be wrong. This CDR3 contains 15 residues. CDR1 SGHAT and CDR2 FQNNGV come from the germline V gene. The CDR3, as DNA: TGTGCCAGCAGCTTAGAAGTAGCGGGAGGTTTCGAGCAGTACTTC. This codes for CASSLEVAGGFEQYF.

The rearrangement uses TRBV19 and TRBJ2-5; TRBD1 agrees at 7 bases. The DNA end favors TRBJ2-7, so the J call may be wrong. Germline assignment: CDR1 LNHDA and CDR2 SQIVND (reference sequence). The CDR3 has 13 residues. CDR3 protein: CAISQGPGYEQYF. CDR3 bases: TGTGCCATTTCACAGGGGCCCGGCTACGAGCAGTACTTC.